The rows below give T cell receptor beta chains drawn from one sample of a study of PD-1 blockade in mismatch repair-deficient tumors. Data came from immunoSEQ multiplex PCR; TCRdb stores just in-frame clones and leaves some out. The sample has around 110,000 clones; 65% to 80% are singletons. Sequenced material: peripheral blood, taken approximately 64 weeks after starting pembrolizumab. These TCRs come from an adult with mismatch repair-deficient cancer. The CDR3 runs from the conserved cysteine through the conserved F or W. Fields, in order: V gene, J gene, D gene, clone size, CDR3 DNA, CDR3 protein. A D gene is named only where the DNA matches it firmly. Clone size is given for some rows only: seen once, a few or many times, or a class if the clone is expanded.

V: TRBV6-5; J: TRBJ2-7; D: .; size: .; DNA: TGTGCCAGCAGGGCGAGGCTGGACTCCTACGAGCAGTACTTC; CDR3: CASRARLDSYEQYF
V: TRBV21-1; J: TRBJ2-1; D: .; size: once; DNA: TGTGCCAGCAGCCCGCCGGGACTAGCGGGAGGATTTAATGAGCAGTTCTTC; CDR3: CASSPPGLAGGFNEQFF
V: TRBV27; J: TRBJ1-5; D: .; size: .; DNA: TGTGCCAGCAGTTCGGGGGGGAATCAGCCCCAGCATTTT; CDR3: CASSSGGNQPQHF
V: TRBV21-1; J: TRBJ2-1; D: .; size: once; DNA: TGTGCCAGCAGCAAAGAGTCCGAATCTAGCGGGAGAGTCTGGAATGAGCAGTTCTTC; CDR3: CASSKESESSGRVWNEQFF
V: TRBV10-3; J: TRBJ1-1; D: .; size: .; DNA: TGTGCCATCAGTGAGTCGAGCGGGACCACTGAAGCTTTCTTT; CDR3: CAISESSGTTEAFF
V: TRBV5-1; J: TRBJ2-1; D: TRBD2; size: .; DNA: TGCGCCAGCAGCCTAGCGGGACCCAATGAGCAGTTCTTC; CDR3: CASSLAGPNEQFF
V: TRBV6-6; J: TRBJ2-5; D: .; size: .; DNA: TGTGCCAGCAGTTACTCTCTTGGACAAGAGACCCAGTACTTC; CDR3: CASSYSLGQETQYF
V: TRBV10-1; J: TRBJ1-2; D: .; size: .; DNA: TGCGCCAGCAGGGACCGACAGGTGGCCCTGCCTAACTATGGCTACACCTTC; CDR3: CASRDRQVALPNYGYTF
V: TRBV12-5; J: TRBJ1-1; D: .; size: .; DNA: TGTGCTAGTGGTGGGGTTCAGAACACTGAAGCTTTCTTT; CDR3: CASGGVQNTEAFF
V: TRBV18; J: TRBJ2-2; D: .; size: .; DNA: TGTGCCAGCTCACCACCGGGGGTTAACACCGGGGAGCTGTTTTTT; CDR3: CASSPPGVNTGELFF
V: TRBV9; J: TRBJ2-5; D: .; size: few; DNA: TGTGCCAGCACGGGGACGCTGGATTCCCAAGAGACCCAGTACTTC; CDR3: CASTGTLDSQETQYF
V: TRBV9; J: TRBJ2-3; D: TRBD2; size: many; DNA: TGTGCCAGCAGCGGAGCCGGGACTAGCGGAGATACGCAGTATTTT; CDR3: CASSGAGTSGDTQYF
V: TRBV20-1; J: TRBJ1-1; D: .; size: .; DNA: TGCAGTGCGCGGGGGAACACTGAAGCTTTCTTT; CDR3: CSARGNTEAFF
V: TRBV5-6; J: TRBJ1-5; D: .; size: .; DNA: TGTGCCAGCAGCTTGGGTAGCAATCAGCCCCAGCATTTT; CDR3: CASSLGSNQPQHF
V: TRBV5-4; J: TRBJ1-3; D: .; size: .; DNA: TGCGCCAGCAGCCAAGATTTCGGCCCTCTCTCTGGAAACACCATATATTTT; CDR3: CASSQDFGPLSGNTIYF
V: TRBV7-9; J: TRBJ2-4; D: .; size: .; DNA: TGTGCCAGCAGCTTACGGGAGACGGAGAGTGGGTTTGGAAACATTCAGTACTTC; CDR3: CASSLRETESGFGNIQYF
V: TRBV18; J: TRBJ2-7; D: .; size: .; DNA: TGTGCCAGCTCACCCCCGACCAACTCCTACGAGCAGTACTTC; CDR3: CASSPPTNSYEQYF
V: TRBV28; J: TRBJ2-7; D: .; size: .; DNA: TGTGCCAGCAGTCTAATTGCGGGCGAGCAGTACTTC; CDR3: CASSLIAGEQYF
V: TRBV19; J: TRBJ2-2; D: .; size: once; DNA: TGTGCCAGTAGTATGGTACAGAACCCCGGGGAGCTGTTTTTT; CDR3: CASSMVQNPGELFF
V: TRBV11-2; J: TRBJ2-1; D: .; size: .; DNA: TGTGCCAGCAGCCCCCCATTGTACAATGAGCAGTTCTTC; CDR3: CASSPPLYNEQFF
V: TRBV7-9; J: TRBJ1-3; D: TRBD1; size: few; DNA: TGTGCCAGCAAGCGGGACAGCAGGGACACCATATATTTT; CDR3: CASKRDSRDTIYF
V: TRBV5-5; J: TRBJ2-5; D: .; size: .; DNA: TGTGCCAGCAGCTTGGATGTGAGGGCCGCTTTAGAGACCCAGTACTTC; CDR3: CASSLDVRAALETQYF
V: TRBV5-1; J: TRBJ1-1; D: TRBD1; size: .; DNA: TGCGCCAGCAGCTTGGGGACAGGGGAAACTGAAGCTTTCTTT; CDR3: CASSLGTGETEAFF
V: TRBV7-2; J: TRBJ2-7; D: TRBD2; size: .; DNA: TGTGCCAGCAGCCACCCGCGAGGGACTATCTACGAGCAGTACTTC; CDR3: CASSHPRGTIYEQYF
V: TRBV7-8; J: TRBJ1-1; D: TRBD1; size: .; DNA: TGTGCCAGCAGCGTCGACAGGGTTAACACTGAAGCTTTCTTT; CDR3: CASSVDRVNTEAFF
V: TRBV7-3; J: TRBJ1-1; D: .; size: many; DNA: TGTGCCCTCAACACTGAAGCTTTCTTT; CDR3: CALNTEAFF
V: TRBV27; J: TRBJ2-2; D: .; size: .; DNA: TGTGCCAGCAGTTTGGGGAACATTGGGGCCGGGGAGCTGTTTTTT; CDR3: CASSLGNIGAGELFF
V: TRBV27; J: TRBJ1-2; D: .; size: .; DNA: TGTGCCAGCGGCCGGCGGGACATCTATGGCTACACCTTC; CDR3: CASGRRDIYGYTF
V: TRBV4-2; J: TRBJ1-1; D: .; size: .; DNA: TGTGCCAGCAGCCAAGATCGCACCCCCGCTGAAGCTTTCTTT; CDR3: CASSQDRTPAEAFF
V: TRBV15; J: TRBJ1-1; D: .; size: .; DNA: TGTGCCACCAGCAGAGCAGGGAACACTGAAGCTTTCTTT; CDR3: CATSRAGNTEAFF
V: TRBV27; J: TRBJ1-1; D: TRBD1; size: .; DNA: TGTGCCAGCAGTTTTCGGCGGGGGACAGGGGGCATGAACACTGAAGCTTTCTTT; CDR3: CASSFRRGTGGMNTEAFF
V: TRBV7-3; J: TRBJ2-5; D: .; size: .; DNA: TGTGCCAGTTCTGCTGTAAACCAAGAGACCCAGTACTTC; CDR3: CASSAVNQETQYF
V: TRBV2; J: TRBJ2-1; D: TRBD1; size: .; DNA: TGTGCCAGCAGCGGGGACAGGGGAATTTCGTTAAAACTAGAGCAGTTCTTC; CDR3: CASSGDRGISLKLEQFF
V: TRBV19; J: TRBJ1-3; D: .; size: .; DNA: TGTGCCAGTAATATGTACGAAGGAAACACCATATATTTT; CDR3: CASNMYEGNTIYF
V: TRBV7-2; J: TRBJ2-7; D: .; size: .; DNA: TGTGCCAGCAGCACGACTATTCCCTACGAGCAGTACTTC; CDR3: CASSTTIPYEQYF
V: TRBV5-1; J: TRBJ2-3; D: .; size: .; DNA: TGCGCCAGCAGTCTTGAACCGGGACCCTTCAGTGGAGATACGCAGTATTTT; CDR3: CASSLEPGPFSGDTQYF
V: TRBV7-7; J: TRBJ2-3; D: TRBD2; size: once; DNA: TGTGCTAGCAGTTCGGGACTAGCGGTTACAGATACGCAGTATTTT; CDR3: CASSSGLAVTDTQYF
V: TRBV11-2; J: TRBJ2-7; D: .; size: .; DNA: TGTGCCAGCAGCTTAGCCCCGATCTCCTCCTACGAGCAGTACTTC; CDR3: CASSLAPISSYEQYF
V: TRBV4-3; J: TRBJ1-5; D: .; size: .; DNA: TGCGCCAGCAGCCAAGATATTAGTGGGGCAGGGCAGGCTCAGCCCCAGCATTTT; CDR3: CASSQDISGAGQAQPQHF
V: TRBV4-3; J: TRBJ2-2; D: TRBD2; size: .; DNA: TGCGCCAGCAGCCAGGGGACTAGCGGGAACACCGGGGAGCTGTTTTTT; CDR3: CASSQGTSGNTGELFF
V: TRBV18; J: TRBJ2-7; D: .; size: .; DNA: TGTGCCAGCTCACCACAGAACCTTGGAGAGCAGTACTTC; CDR3: CASSPQNLGEQYF
V: TRBV13; J: TRBJ2-1; D: .; size: .; DNA: TGTGCCAGCAGCTTAGAGGGGGGCGGCAAGACTAGTTTCCATGAGCAGTTCTTC; CDR3: CASSLEGGGKTSFHEQFF
V: TRBV6-5; J: TRBJ2-3; D: .; size: .; DNA: TGTGCCAGCAGTAAACGGGACCAGTGGGATACGCAGTATTTT; CDR3: CASSKRDQWDTQYF
V: TRBV28; J: TRBJ1-5; D: .; size: .; DNA: TGTGCCAGCAGTTATAACAGGGCCGGCAATCAGCCCCAGCATTTT; CDR3: CASSYNRAGNQPQHF
V: TRBV19; J: TRBJ2-3; D: TRBD1; size: once; DNA: TGTGCCAGTAGTATTGCACAGGGGATCACAGATACGCAGTATTTT; CDR3: CASSIAQGITDTQYF
V: TRBV2; J: TRBJ1-1; D: TRBD1; size: .; DNA: TGTGCCAGCAGTGAGGGCCTACTCTATATTCGGACAGGGGGCATGAACACTGAAGCTTTCTTT; CDR3: CASSEGLLYIRTGGMNTEAFF
V: TRBV7-3; J: TRBJ2-1; D: TRBD2; size: .; DNA: TGTGCCAGCAGCCCGGGGGGCGGGAGGTACAATGAGCAGTTCTTC; CDR3: CASSPGGGRYNEQFF